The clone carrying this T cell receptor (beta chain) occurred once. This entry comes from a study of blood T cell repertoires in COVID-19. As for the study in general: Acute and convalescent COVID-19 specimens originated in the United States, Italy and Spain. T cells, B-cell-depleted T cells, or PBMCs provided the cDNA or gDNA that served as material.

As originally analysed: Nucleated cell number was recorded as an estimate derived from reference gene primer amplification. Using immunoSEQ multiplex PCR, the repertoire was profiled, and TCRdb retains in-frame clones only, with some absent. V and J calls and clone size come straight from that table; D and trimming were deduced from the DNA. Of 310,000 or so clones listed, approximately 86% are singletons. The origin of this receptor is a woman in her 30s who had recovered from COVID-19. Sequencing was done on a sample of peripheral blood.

The CDR3 region has the DNA TGTGCCAGCAGCCAGGAGGAAACGGGGGGGCCGTACGAGCAGTACTTC. It translates to CASSQEETGGPYEQYF. V is TRBV4-2 and J is TRBJ2-7, with 8 positions matching TRBD2. Germline CDR1 LGHNA, CDR2 YNFKEQ. The ends lost 3 bases at V and 4 bases at J; junction bases unmatched: 11. The CDR3 runs 16 residues.